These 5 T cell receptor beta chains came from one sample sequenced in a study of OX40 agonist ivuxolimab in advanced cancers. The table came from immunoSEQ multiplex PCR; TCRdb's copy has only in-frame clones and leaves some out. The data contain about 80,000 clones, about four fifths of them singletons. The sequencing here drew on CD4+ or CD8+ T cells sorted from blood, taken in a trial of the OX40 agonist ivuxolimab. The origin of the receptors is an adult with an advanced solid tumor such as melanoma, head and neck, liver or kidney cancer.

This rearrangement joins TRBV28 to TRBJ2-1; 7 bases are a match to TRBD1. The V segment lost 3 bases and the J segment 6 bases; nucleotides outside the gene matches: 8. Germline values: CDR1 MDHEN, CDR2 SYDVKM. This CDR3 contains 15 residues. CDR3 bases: TGTGCCAGCAGTTTCAACAGGGGATCCACCAATGAGCAGTTCTTC. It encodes CASSFNRGSTNEQFF.

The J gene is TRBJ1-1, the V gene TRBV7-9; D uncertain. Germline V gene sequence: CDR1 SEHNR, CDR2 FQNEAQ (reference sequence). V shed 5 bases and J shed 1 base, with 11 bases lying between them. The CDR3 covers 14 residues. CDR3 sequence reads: CASSPPASNTEAFF. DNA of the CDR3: TGTGCCAGCAGCCCTCCGGCCTCGAACACTGAAGCTTTCTTT.

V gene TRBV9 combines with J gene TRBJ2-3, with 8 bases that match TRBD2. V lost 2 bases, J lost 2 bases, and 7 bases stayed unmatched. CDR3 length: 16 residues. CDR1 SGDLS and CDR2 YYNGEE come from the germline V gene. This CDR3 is CASSVAGGRFTDTQYF. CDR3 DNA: TGTGCCAGCAGCGTCGCGGGGGGACGTTTCACAGATACGCAGTATTTT. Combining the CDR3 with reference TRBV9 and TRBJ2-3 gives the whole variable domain DSGVTQTPKHLITATGQRVTLRCSPRSGDLSVYWYQQSLDQGLQFLIQYYNGEERAKGNILERFSAQQFPDLHSELNLSSLELGDSALYFCASSVAGGRFTDTQYFGPGTRLTVL.

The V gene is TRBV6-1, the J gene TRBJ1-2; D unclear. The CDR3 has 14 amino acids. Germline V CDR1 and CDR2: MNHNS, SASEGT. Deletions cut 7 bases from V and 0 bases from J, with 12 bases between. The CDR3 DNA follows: TGTGCCAGCACTTATGGGAAAACTAACTATGGCTACACCTTC. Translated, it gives CASTYGKTNYGYTF.

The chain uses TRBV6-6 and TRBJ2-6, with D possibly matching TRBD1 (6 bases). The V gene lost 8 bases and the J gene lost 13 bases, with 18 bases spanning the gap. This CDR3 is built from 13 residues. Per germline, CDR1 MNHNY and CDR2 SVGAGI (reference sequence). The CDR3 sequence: CASCGGTSRVLTF. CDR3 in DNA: TGTGCCAGCTGTGGGGGCACTTCCCGAGTCCTGACTTTC.